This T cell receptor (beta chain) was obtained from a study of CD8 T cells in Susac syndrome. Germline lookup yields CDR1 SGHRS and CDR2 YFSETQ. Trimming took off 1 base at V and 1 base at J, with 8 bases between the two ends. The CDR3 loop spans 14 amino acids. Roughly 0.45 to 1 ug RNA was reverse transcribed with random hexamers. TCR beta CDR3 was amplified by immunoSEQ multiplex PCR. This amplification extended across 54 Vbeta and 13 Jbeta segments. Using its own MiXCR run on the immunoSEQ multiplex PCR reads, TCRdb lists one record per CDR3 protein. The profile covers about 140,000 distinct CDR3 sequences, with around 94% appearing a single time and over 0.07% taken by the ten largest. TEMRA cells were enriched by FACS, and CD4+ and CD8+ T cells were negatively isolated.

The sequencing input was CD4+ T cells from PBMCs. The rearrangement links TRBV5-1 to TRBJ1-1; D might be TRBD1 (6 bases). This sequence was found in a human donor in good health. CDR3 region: CASSLRTANTEAFF. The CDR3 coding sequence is TGCGCCAGCAGCTTGAGGACAGCGAACACTGAAGCTTTCTTT.